These T cell receptor beta chains were read from a single sample in a study of PD-L1 blockade in urothelial cancer. Produced via immunoSEQ multiplex PCR; TCRdb's table is partial and in-frame only. This sample yields 50,000 to 55,000 clones, of which roughly 84% are seen a single time; approximately 21% belongs to the top ten. The sample was PBMCs, taken around atezolizumab (anti-PD-L1) treatment. The receptors derive from a man in his 60s with urothelial cancer. Both conserved end residues are part of each CDR3. D genes are given only for firm matches. Clone size is stated in some rows and not others, as once, few, many or a class when expanded.

v_call,j_call,clone_size,d_call,cdr3_nt,cdr3_aa
TRBV5-1,TRBJ2-7,-,-,TGCGCCAGCAGCCCTGCACGGGGTCCGCTCTACGAGCAGTACTTC,CASSPARGPLYEQYF
TRBV6-4,TRBJ2-1,many,-,TGTGCCAGCAGTGTAGAGTCCGGCTCCTACAATGAGCAGTTCTTC,CASSVESGSYNEQFF
TRBV15,TRBJ2-3,-,-,TGTGCCACCAGCAGATCGCCGGAGGCGGATACGCAGTATTTT,CATSRSPEADTQYF
TRBV4-1,TRBJ2-1,few,-,TGCGCCAGCAGCCAAGGCCCCTCGAGCGGCCAAAAGCAGTTCTTC,CASSQGPSSGQKQFF
TRBV2,TRBJ1-4,-,TRBD1,TGTGCCAGCAGTGAAAGGGGGCGAACTAATGAAAAACTGTTTTTT,CASSERGRTNEKLFF
TRBV13,TRBJ2-3,-,-,TGTGCCAGCAGCAAGGGGAGGGATACGCAGTATTTT,CASSKGRDTQYF
TRBV5-4,TRBJ2-6,-,TRBD2,TGTGCCAGCAATCCGGGGGGGGTCTCTGGGGCCAACGTCCTGACTTTC,CASNPGGVSGANVLTF
TRBV30,TRBJ1-2,-,-,TGTGCCTGGAGTGTAGGGGTTCCCTATGGCTACACCTTC,CAWSVGVPYGYTF
TRBV4-1,TRBJ1-1,-,-,TGCGCCAGCAGCCGAGCCGCAGGGAACACTGAAGCTTTCTTT,CASSRAAGNTEAFF
TRBV11-3,TRBJ2-7,-,-,TGTGCCAGCAGCTTATCGTCACTCGACATATTTTGTGAATACGAGCAGTACTTC,CASSLSSLDIFCEYEQYF
TRBV19,TRBJ1-4,-,TRBD1,TGTGCCAGTAGTATCCAGGGGGGAAATGAAAAACTGTTTTTT,CASSIQGGNEKLFF
TRBV2,TRBJ2-7,-,TRBD1,TGTGCCAGCCCCAACCCGGACAGGGGGCTTAACGAGCAGTACTTC,CASPNPDRGLNEQYF
TRBV28,TRBJ1-2,-,-,TGTGCCAGCAGTCTAGACAGGCCGCCATGGGGCTACACCTTC,CASSLDRPPWGYTF
TRBV9,TRBJ2-7,-,TRBD2,TGTGCCAGCAGCCCCCAGCGGGGAACCTACGAGCAGTACTTC,CASSPQRGTYEQYF
TRBV2,TRBJ1-2,-,TRBD1,TGTGCCAGCAGTGAATCCCCAGGGGGCGACGGCTACACCTTC,CASSESPGGDGYTF
TRBV5-4,TRBJ2-3,-,TRBD2,TGTGCCAGCAGCATACGGACTAGCGGGGGCTCAACAGATACGCAGTATTTT,CASSIRTSGGSTDTQYF
TRBV15,TRBJ1-1,once,-,TGTGCCACCAGCAGGGGGCAGAGCTACACTGAAGCTTTCTTT,CATSRGQSYTEAFF
TRBV10-3,TRBJ2-6,-,-,TGTGCCATCAGTGATTCGAGGGCTGGGGCCAACGTCCTGACTTTC,CAISDSRAGANVLTF
TRBV7-2,TRBJ2-7,once,TRBD1,TGTGCCAGCAGCGGGGACAGCTACGAGCAGTACTTC,CASSGDSYEQYF
TRBV19,TRBJ1-4,-,TRBD1,TGTGCCAGTAGTATCCCAACAGGGGGCGCGGAAAAACTGTTTTTT,CASSIPTGGAEKLFF
TRBV14,TRBJ1-6,-,-,TGTGCCAGCAGCCAAGATCCCCAGGGAAGATCACCCCTCCACTTT,CASSQDPQGRSPLHF
TRBV7-9,TRBJ1-2,-,-,TGTGCCAGCAGCTTAGACTGGACACCTTTTTATGGCTACACCTTC,CASSLDWTPFYGYTF
TRBV5-1,TRBJ1-2,-,TRBD1,TGCGCCAGCAGCCCAGGGGGCGCGGGTTATTATGGCTACACCTTC,CASSPGGAGYYGYTF
TRBV4-2,TRBJ2-3,-,TRBD2,TGTGCCAGCAGCCCCGGACTAGCGGGGTTTTGGATAACAGATACGCAGTATTTT,CASSPGLAGFWITDTQYF